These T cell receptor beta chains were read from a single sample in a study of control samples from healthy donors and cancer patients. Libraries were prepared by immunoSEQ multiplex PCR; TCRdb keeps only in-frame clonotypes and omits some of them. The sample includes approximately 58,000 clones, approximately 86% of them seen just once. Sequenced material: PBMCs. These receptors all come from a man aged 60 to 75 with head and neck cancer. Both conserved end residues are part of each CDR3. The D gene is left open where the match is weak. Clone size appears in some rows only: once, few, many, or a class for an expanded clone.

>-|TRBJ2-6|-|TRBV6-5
CASSYGGAGANVLTF
TGTGCCAGCAGTTACGGGGGGGCGGGGGCCAACGTCCTGACTTTC
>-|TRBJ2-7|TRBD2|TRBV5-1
CASSKGLAANQRQYF
TGCGCCAGCAGCAAGGGACTAGCGGCAAACCAAAGGCAGTACTTC
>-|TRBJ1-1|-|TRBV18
CASSPLNLWNTEAFF
TGTGCCAGCTCACCCCTCAATCTTTGGAACACTGAAGCTTTCTTT
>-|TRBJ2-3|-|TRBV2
CASSGGVPTQYF
TGTGCCAGCAGTGGGGGAGTTCCCACGCAGTATTTT
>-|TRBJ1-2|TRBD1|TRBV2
CASSEDRGYGYTF
TGTGCCAGCAGTGAAGACAGGGGATATGGCTACACCTTC
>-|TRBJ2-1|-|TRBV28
CASSLIHEQFF
TGTGCCAGCAGTTTAATCCATGAGCAGTTCTTC
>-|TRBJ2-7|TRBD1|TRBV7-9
CASSWTGSYEQYF
TGTGCCAGCAGCTGGACAGGCTCCTACGAGCAGTACTTC
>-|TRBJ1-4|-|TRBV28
CASSIRNQEKLFF
TGTGCCAGCAGTATCCGGAACCAAGAAAAACTGTTTTTT
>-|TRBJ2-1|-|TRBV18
CASSPGTDSVF
TGTGCCAGCTCACCAGGGACGGACTCGGTCTTC
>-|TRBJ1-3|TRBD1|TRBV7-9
CASSLGTGGSGNTIYF
TGTGCCAGCAGCTTGGGGACAGGGGGCTCTGGAAACACCATATATTTT
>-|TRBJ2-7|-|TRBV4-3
CASSQDLMAAVYEQYF
TGCGCCAGCAGCCAAGATTTAATGGCCGCTGTCTACGAGCAGTACTTC
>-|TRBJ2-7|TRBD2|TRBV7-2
CASSLSGGYEQYF
TGTGCCAGCAGCTTGAGCGGGGGGTACGAGCAGTACTTC
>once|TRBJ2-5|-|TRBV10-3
CAISVGTRIQETQYF
TGTGCCATCAGCGTCGGGACTCGGATCCAAGAGACCCAGTACTTC
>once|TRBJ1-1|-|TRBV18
CASSLGARQEAAFF
TGTGCCAGCTCCCTCGGGGCTCGGCAAGAGGCTGCTTTCTTT
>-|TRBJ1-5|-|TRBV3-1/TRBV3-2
CASSQPGNNQPQHF
TGTGCCAGCAGCCAACCAGGGAACAATCAGCCCCAGCATTTT
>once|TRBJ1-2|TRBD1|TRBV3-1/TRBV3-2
CASSQQGARGYTF
TGTGCCAGCAGCCAACAGGGGGCGCGTGGCTACACCTTC
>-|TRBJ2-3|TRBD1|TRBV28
CASSTGGEGSDTQYF
TGTGCCAGCAGTACAGGGGGCGAGGGATCAGATACGCAGTATTTT
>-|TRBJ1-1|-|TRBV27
CASSLRSSVETEAFF
TGTGCCAGCAGTCTCCGATCCTCGGTGGAAACTGAAGCTTTCTTT
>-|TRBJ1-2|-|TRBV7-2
CASNPEPGARNGYTF
TGTGCCAGCAACCCTGAACCGGGGGCGAGGAATGGCTACACCTTC
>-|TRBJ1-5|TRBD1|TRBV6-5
CASSRDRGNQPQHF
TGTGCCAGCAGCCGGGACAGAGGCAATCAGCCCCAGCATTTT
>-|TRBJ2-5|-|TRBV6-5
CASMGQGETQYF
TGTGCCAGTATGGGGCAGGGGGAGACCCAGTACTTC
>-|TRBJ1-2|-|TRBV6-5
CAAQRNSYYGYTF
TGTGCCGCACAGAGGAACAGCTACTATGGCTACACCTTC
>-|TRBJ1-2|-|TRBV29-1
CSALHGTNYGYTF
TGCAGCGCCTTACATGGTACTAACTATGGCTACACCTTC